This T cell receptor beta chain was documented in a study of T cells in Graves' hyperthyroidism and ophthalmopathy (dated by TCRdb to between 2018 and 2021). About the investigation overall: Peripheral blood was sampled at the time of initial diagnosis, prior to any treatment. To identify TCR V-J signatures that set the groups apart, the researchers used a discovery cohort of 100 or so patients, made up of 40 to 45 with Graves' ophthalmopathy and some 55 with stable Graves' hyperthyroidism. An independent validation cohort of around 19 hyperthyroidism patients and 17 patients who later progressed to ophthalmopathy tested prospective prediction of ophthalmopathy. The roughly 94 discovery patients were randomly divided into training and test sets at a 7:3 ratio. In roughly six Graves' hyperthyroidism patients, the study also compared T-cell repertoires from thyroid tissue with T-cell repertoires from blood. After blood sampling, hyperthyroidism patients were treated with methimazole at a starting dose of 30 mg daily, and ophthalmopathy patients were treated with high-dose intravenous methylprednisolone. According to the paper, TCR Vbeta CDR3 sequencing was carried out on 120 to 150 peripheral blood samples, which came from about 45 ophthalmopathy, under 85 hyperthyroidism and roughly 17 progressor patients.

General study outcomes and caveats: Most expanded thyroid clonotypes (frequency above 0.001) were also detected in blood, a finding suggesting that blood repertoires may reflect thyroid immune responses. In validation, progression to ophthalmopathy was predicted by the model with 65% to 71% sensitivity and 72% to 85% specificity, a median of roughly six months before onset. Sample size was not statistically predetermined, and investigators were not blinded to group allocation. A 13 V-J signature model separated ophthalmopathy from stable hyperthyroidism, with around 88% sensitivity and about 81% specificity in cross-validation and 80%/75% in testing.

This clonotype was detected many times. Its antigen target is currently unknown. Base qualities are not at hand, and no much larger clone is one base apart. The CDR3 runs 16 amino acids, cysteine and phenylalanine included. Just CDR3 DNA is preserved here, 48 bases in frame from base 1. Ends trimmed: V by 2 bases, J by 7 bases; bases unmatched to a gene: 5. Hyperthyroidism patients were newly diagnosed, had a disease duration of under 2 months, and were aged 18 to 65 years. Patients with uncontrolled infections, other autoimmune diseases, pregnancy or lactation were excluded. Diagnoses were established on the basis of clinical symptoms, serum thyroxine and TRAb, thyroid ultrasound, and orbital computed tomography. For progressor patients, blood was drawn at the first diagnosis of hyperthyroidism, before any ophthalmopathy symptoms had appeared. Ficoll-Paque density gradient centrifugation was used to isolate PBMCs from about 9 ml of fresh peripheral blood. Progressor patients were defined as those initially diagnosed with Graves' hyperthyroidism in whom ophthalmopathy developed during follow-up. Total RNA was extracted with Trizol reagent, and quality was checked on an Agilent 2100 Bioanalyzer.

Amplification of TCR beta CDR3 regions was carried out from RNA transcripts. The TCR CDR3 was subjected to a first round of RT-PCR using the HTBI primer set and the Qiagen OneStep RT-PCR kit. The libraries were constructed in a second round of multiplex PCR and then size-selected and purified. Libraries were sequenced paired-end with 100 bp reads on an Illumina HiSeq2000. The paper's data handling went like this. SOAPnuke was used to process the raw data, throwing out any read that contained adapters or uncalled bases, had a mean Phred below 15, or lacked an exact constant-primer or identifier match. High-quality paired reads were merged with COPE v1.2.5, and unique nucleotide sequences were defined as clonotypes. MiTCR v1.1 was used to align the clonotypes against IMGT TRBV, TRBD and TRBJ reference segments. The analysis included only V-J combinations with a frequency above 0.0001, which together covered more than 99% of the repertoires. The TCS score was defined as F50 (clonal expansion) divided by E x V (chaos), with BLOSUM62-based TCRdist calculated between CDR3 peptides within each V-J. Welch's t-statistics and random forest reduced approximately 520 V-J features to 10 to 15, which were used in a naive Bayes classifier (R e1071). Through fastp at Q25 and MiXCR, TCRdb rebuilt clones from the public reads, retaining in-frame beta chains. Each CDR3 protein gets just one entry, which takes the most common genes and DNA from the rows behind it. These V and J calls originate from TCRdb's pipeline instead of the authors' own analysis. The sample profile shows approximately 600,000 distinct CDR3 sequences; more than 11% of them were found once. The top ten clonotypes cover almost 6% of the sample.

The specimen sequenced was blood. Recombination joined TRBV12-3 or TRBV12-4 with TRBJ1-6; a stretch of 10 junction bases matches TRBD1. The source is a woman aged 25 to 39 with Graves' hyperthyroidism that later progressed to Graves' ophthalmopathy. The bases read TGTGCCAGCAGTTTAACGGGACAGGGGAAGAATTCACCCCTCCACTTT. Protein translation: CASSLTGQGKNSPLHF.